This T cell receptor (beta chain) was found in a study of T-cell memory formation after mild COVID-19. TCRdb called the 5' RACE reads again in MiXCR, with one record for every CDR3 protein. The sample carries fewer than 350,000 distinct CDR3 sequences, about 13% recorded once. This clonotype was detected only a few times. Its cognate antigen is unknown. Study results and caveats: The SARS-CoV-2 specificity of second-wave clones reaching peak at day 37 remained unverified.

Per the germline V gene, CDR1 is SGHDT and CDR2 is YYEEEE. The germline V and J ends were trimmed by 0 bases and 2 bases, with 8 bases remaining between them. The CDR3 loop spans 15 amino acids. The chain couples TRBV5-6 to TRBJ2-2; D not resolved. The sequence was collected from a man aged 18 to 29 who had mild COVID-19 (a few samples of this study predate the infection). Cell type and time point are not known. The sample consisted of PBMCs or a T cell subset sorted from them (not recorded which). DNA of the CDR3: TGTGCCAGCAGCTTGGCTTACAGAAACACCGGGGAGCTGTTTTTT. It is translated as CASSLAYRNTGELFF.